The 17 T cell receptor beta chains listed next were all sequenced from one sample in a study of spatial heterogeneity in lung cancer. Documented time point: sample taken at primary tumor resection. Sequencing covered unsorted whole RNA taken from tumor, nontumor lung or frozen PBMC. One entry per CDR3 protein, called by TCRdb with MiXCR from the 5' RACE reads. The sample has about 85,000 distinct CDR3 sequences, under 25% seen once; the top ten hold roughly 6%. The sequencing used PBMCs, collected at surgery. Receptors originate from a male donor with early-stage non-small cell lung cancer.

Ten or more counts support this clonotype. The CDR3 reads CAKKPGQVRNTEAFF. The CDR3 DNA reads TGTGCCAAGAAACCGGGACAAGTTCGGAACACTGAAGCTTTCTTT. The rearrangement joins TRBV2 to TRBJ1-1, with a tentative D call TRBD1 (6 bases). Germline lookup yields CDR1 SNHLY and CDR2 FYNNEI. V lost 10 bases and J lost 1, with 19 bases in between. This CDR3 has 15 residues. Full variable domain (remainder filled in from reference TRBV2 and TRBJ1-1): EPEVTQTPSHQVTQMGQEVILRCVPISNHLYFYWYRQILGQKVEFLVSFYNNEISEKSEIFDDQFSVERPDGSNFTLKIRSTKLEDSAMYFCAKKPGQVRNTEAFFGQGTRLTVV.

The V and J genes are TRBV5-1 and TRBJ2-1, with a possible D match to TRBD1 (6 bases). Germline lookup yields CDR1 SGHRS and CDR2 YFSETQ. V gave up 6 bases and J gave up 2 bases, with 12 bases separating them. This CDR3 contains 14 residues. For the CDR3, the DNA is TGCGCCAGCACTGCAGGGGATCCCTACAATGAGCAGTTCTTC. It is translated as CASTAGDPYNEQFF.

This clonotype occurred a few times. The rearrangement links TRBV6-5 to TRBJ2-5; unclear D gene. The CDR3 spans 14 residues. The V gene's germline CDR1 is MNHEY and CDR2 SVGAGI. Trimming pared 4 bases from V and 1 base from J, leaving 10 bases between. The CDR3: CASSSPRTQETQYF. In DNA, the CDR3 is TGTGCCAGCAGTTCCCCCCGGACCCAAGAGACCCAGTACTTC.

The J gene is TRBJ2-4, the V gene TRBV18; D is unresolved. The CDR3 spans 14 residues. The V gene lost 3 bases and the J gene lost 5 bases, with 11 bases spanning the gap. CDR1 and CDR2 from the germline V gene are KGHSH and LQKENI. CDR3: CASSPRSGENIQYF. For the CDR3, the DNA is TGTGCCAGCTCACCGCGGAGTGGGGAAAACATTCAGTACTTC.

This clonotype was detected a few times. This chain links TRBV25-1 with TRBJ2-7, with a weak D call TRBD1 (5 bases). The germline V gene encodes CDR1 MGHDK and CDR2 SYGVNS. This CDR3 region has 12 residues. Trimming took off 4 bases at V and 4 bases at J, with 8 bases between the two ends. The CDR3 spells CASSVAGYEQYF. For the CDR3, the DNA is TGTGCCAGCAGTGTTGCAGGGTACGAGCAGTACTTC.

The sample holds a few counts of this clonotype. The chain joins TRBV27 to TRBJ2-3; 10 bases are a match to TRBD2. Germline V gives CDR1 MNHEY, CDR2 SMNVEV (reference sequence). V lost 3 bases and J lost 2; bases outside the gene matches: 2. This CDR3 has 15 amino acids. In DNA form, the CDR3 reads TGTGCCAGCAGTTTTACTAGCGGGATCACAGATACGCAGTATTTT. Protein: CASSFTSGITDTQYF.

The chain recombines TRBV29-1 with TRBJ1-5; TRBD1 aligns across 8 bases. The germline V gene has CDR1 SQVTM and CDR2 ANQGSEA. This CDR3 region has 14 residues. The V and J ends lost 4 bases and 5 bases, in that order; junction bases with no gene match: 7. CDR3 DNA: TGCAGCGTTGCAAAAGACAGGGGTGATCAGCCCCAGCATTTT. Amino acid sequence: CSVAKDRGDQPQHF.

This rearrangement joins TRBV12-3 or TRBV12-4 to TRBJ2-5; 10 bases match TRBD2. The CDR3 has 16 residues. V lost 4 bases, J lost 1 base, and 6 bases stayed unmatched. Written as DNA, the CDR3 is TGTGCCAGCAGTTCCCTTCTAGCGGGGGCCCAAGAGACCCAGTACTTC. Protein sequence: CASSSLLAGAQETQYF.

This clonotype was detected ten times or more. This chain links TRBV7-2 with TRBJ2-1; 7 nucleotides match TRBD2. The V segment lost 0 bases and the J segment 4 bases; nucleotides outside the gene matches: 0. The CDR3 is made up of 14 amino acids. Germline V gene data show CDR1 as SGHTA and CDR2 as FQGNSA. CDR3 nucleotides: TGTGCCAGCAGCTTAGCGGGAGGGTACAATGAGCAGTTCTTC. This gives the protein CASSLAGGYNEQFF.

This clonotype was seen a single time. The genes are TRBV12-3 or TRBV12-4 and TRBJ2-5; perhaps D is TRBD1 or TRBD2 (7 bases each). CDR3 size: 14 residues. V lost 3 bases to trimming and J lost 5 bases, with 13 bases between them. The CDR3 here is CASSLTGREETQYF. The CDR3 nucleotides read TGTGCCAGCAGTTTGACAGGGAGGGAGGAGACCCAGTACTTC.

CDR3 sequence (DNA): TGTGCCAGCAGCCCTAGGAGGGGGCCGGTGGATACGCAGTATTTT. This encodes CASSPRRGPVDTQYF. The chain uses TRBV7-2 and TRBJ2-3, with a possible D match to TRBD1 (7 bases). The CDR3 has 15 residues. V was pared by 5 bases and J by 6 bases, with 18 bases between. Germline CDR1 and CDR2: SGHTA and FQGNSA.

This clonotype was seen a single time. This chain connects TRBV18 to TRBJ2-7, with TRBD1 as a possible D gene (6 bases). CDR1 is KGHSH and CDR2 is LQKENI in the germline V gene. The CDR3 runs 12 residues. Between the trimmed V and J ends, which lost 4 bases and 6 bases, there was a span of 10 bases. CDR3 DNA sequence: TGTGCCAGCTCACGGACAGCATGCGAGCAGTACTTC. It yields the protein CASSRTACEQYF.

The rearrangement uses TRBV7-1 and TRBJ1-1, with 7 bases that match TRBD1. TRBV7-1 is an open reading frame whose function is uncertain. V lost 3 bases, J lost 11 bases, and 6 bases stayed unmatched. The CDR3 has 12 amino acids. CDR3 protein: CASSSRQGKAFF. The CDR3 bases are TGTGCCAGCAGCTCCCGACAGGGAAAGGCTTTCTTT.

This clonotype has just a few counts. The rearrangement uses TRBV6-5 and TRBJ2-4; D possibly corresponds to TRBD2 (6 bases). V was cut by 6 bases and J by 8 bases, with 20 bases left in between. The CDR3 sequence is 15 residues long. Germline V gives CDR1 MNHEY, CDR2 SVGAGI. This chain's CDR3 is CASRPGDAVGYIQYF. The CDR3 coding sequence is TGTGCCAGCAGACCGGGGGACGCCGTGGGGTACATTCAGTACTTC.

The CDR3 nucleotides read TGCGCCAGCAGTCAGACACAAAACACTGAAGCTTTCTTT. Amino acids: CASSQTQNTEAFF. The chain joins TRBV4-3 to TRBJ1-1, with unresolved D. Trimming took off 6 bases at V and 2 bases at J, with 10 bases between the two ends. The germline gives CDR1 LGHNA, CDR2 YSLEER. CDR3 length: 13 amino acids.

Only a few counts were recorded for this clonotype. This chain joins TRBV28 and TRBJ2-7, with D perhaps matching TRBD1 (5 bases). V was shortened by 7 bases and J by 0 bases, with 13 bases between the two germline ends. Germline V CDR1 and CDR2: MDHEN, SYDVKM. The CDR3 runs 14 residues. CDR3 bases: TGTGCCAGCAATCAGGGCTGGAGCTCCTACGAGCAGTACTTC. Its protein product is CASNQGWSSYEQYF.

The CDR3 loop is CASSLVTASQHHEQYF. Written as DNA, the CDR3 is TGCGCCAGCAGCTTGGTGACAGCAAGCCAGCACCACGAGCAGTACTTC. V and J are TRBV5-1 and TRBJ2-7; D may be TRBD1 (5 bases). Germline lookup yields CDR1 SGHRS and CDR2 YFSETQ. This CDR3 has 16 amino acids. Between the trimmed V and J ends, which lost 0 bases and 5 bases, there was a span of 18 bases.